Each of the 28 T cell receptor beta chains below was sequenced from the same sample in a study of vaccination effects on CD4 cells after COVID-19. Assay used: immunoSEQ multiplex PCR; TCRdb lists only in-frame clones, some missing. In the table there are tens of thousands of clones, roughly 73% of which are singletons. No antigen is known for these receptors. Having been cultured for around ten days, the cells underwent CD4+ T cell isolation. Vaccination of participants consisted of two doses of either the BNT162b2 or mRNA-1273 vaccine. The specimen comprised CD4+ T cells from PBMCs cultured without peptide, sampled after COVID-19 vaccination. These receptors came from a human donor who received a COVID-19 vaccine.

This chain links TRBV24-1 with TRBJ2-5, with 8 bases that match TRBD1. The CDR3 is 16 amino acids. Germline assignment: CDR1 KGHDR and CDR2 SFDVKD. Trimming took 6 bases from V and 5 from J; bases not matched to a gene: 13. The CDR3 here is CATSTGGQAGPETQYF. As DNA, the CDR3 is TGTGCCACCAGTACAGGGGGGCAGGCGGGCCCGGAGACCCAGTACTTC.

The chain employs TRBV6-5 and TRBJ1-5, with D hard to call. Germline CDR1 reads MNHEY; CDR2 reads SVGAGI. There are 14 residues in the CDR3. V was pared by 8 bases and J by 3 bases, with 14 bases between. The CDR3 loop reads CASARTPVNQPQHF. The DNA of the CDR3 is TGTGCCAGCGCGCGGACCCCCGTCAATCAGCCCCAGCATTTT.

The CDR3 sequence is CASSLAASNTGELFF. CDR3 DNA: TGCGCCAGCAGCCTCGCGGCTTCGAACACCGGGGAGCTGTTTTTT. This chain links TRBV4-3 with TRBJ2-2; D gene unclear. Germline CDR1 is LGHNA and CDR2 is YSLEER. The CDR3 totals 15 residues. V lost 4 bases and J 0 bases, leaving 9 bases between the germline ends.

As concerns this clone: Distinct nucleotide sequences in the sample also encode this CDR3. The rearrangement joins TRBV29-1 to TRBJ1-1; 9 bases match TRBD1. The ends lost 6 bases at V and 2 bases at J; junction bases unmatched: 1. The CDR3 has 12 residues. CDR1 and CDR2 from the germline V gene are SQVTM and ANQGSEA. DNA of the CDR3: TGCAGCGTGGACAGGGGAAACACTGAAGCTTTCTTT. Its protein product is CSVDRGNTEAFF.

This chain links TRBV6-5 with TRBJ2-6, with a possible D match to TRBD2 (5 bases). This CDR3 is 16 amino acids long. V was trimmed by 2 bases and J by 0 bases, leaving 8 bases between them. The V gene's germline CDR1 is MNHEY and CDR2 SVGAGI. The CDR3 bases are TGTGCCAGCAGTTACCTAGGGAGCTCTGGGGCCAACGTCCTGACTTTC. It specifies CASSYLGSSGANVLTF.

The chain couples TRBV19 to TRBJ1-1; D gene uncertain. CDR1 is LNHDA, CDR2 SQIVND, per germline (reference sequence). V lost 1 base and J lost 0, with 3 bases in between. The CDR3 has 13 residues. CDR3 in DNA: TGTGCCAGTAGTATAGGAGTGAACACTGAAGCTTTCTTT. This gives the protein CASSIGVNTEAFF.

The V and J genes are TRBV10-3 and TRBJ2-6; D may be TRBD2 (6 bases). The CDR3 spans 15 residues. CDR1 is ENHRY and CDR2 is SYGVKD in the germline V gene. V lost 4 bases and J 4 bases, leaving 11 bases between the germline ends. The CDR3: CAISGAGSGANVLTF. Here the CDR3 DNA reads TGTGCCATCAGTGGGGCGGGATCCGGGGCCAACGTCCTGACTTTC.

The V gene is TRBV6-2 or TRBV6-3, the J gene TRBJ2-7; tentative D call: TRBD1 (5 bases). V lost 5 bases and J 3 bases, leaving 11 bases between the germline ends. The CDR3 length is 13 residues. Germline V gene data show CDR1 as MNHEY and CDR2 as SVGEGT. The CDR3 DNA reads TGTGCCAGCAGTCTCGGACATAGCTACGAGCAGTACGTC. It yields the protein CASSLGHSYEQYV.

The DNA of the CDR3 is TGTGCCAGCAGTTCCGCAGGGGGAGATCAGCCCCAGCATTTT. Translating it yields CASSSAGGDQPQHF. This chain links TRBV6-5 with TRBJ1-5; 7 positions match TRBD1. This CDR3 comprises 14 residues. After removal of 4 bases from V and 5 bases from J, the junction contained 5 bases not matched to a gene. CDR1 and CDR2 (germline): MNHEY, SVGAGI.

This sequence joins TRBV5-4 and TRBJ1-2; D is undetermined. CDR1 and CDR2 (germline): SGHNT, YYREEE (reference sequence). This CDR3 is built from 13 residues. V gave up 4 bases and J gave up 3 bases, with 10 bases separating them. Here the CDR3 reads CASSLRYDYGYTF. The CDR3 DNA is TGTGCCAGCAGCCTGAGGTATGACTATGGCTACACCTTC.

This clone was seen a single time. The chain couples TRBV7-9 to TRBJ1-2; unclear D gene. Trimming pared 4 bases from V and 11 bases from J, leaving 11 bases between. Germline V lookup: CDR1 SEHNR, CDR2 FQNEAQ (reference sequence). The CDR3 spans 11 residues. CDR3 region: CASSSYLGYTF. In nucleotides, the CDR3 is TGTGCCAGCAGCTCCTATCTTGGGTACACCTTC. Drawing the rest from reference TRBV7-9 and TRBJ1-2, the complete variable domain is DTGVSQNPRHKITKRGQNVTFRCDPISEHNRLYWYRQTLGQGPEFLTYFQNEAQLEKSRLLSDRFSAERPKGSFSTLEIQRTEQGDSAMYLCASSSYLGYTFGSGTRLTVV.

The chain has TRBV3-1 (or the pseudogene TRBV3-2) and TRBJ2-5, with D hard to call. The V gene lost 0 bases and the J gene lost 2 bases, with 1 base spanning the gap. The CDR3 sequence is 12 residues long. Germline V gene lookup returns CDR1 LGHDT and CDR2 YNNKEL (reference sequence). The CDR3 sequence: CASSQDQETQYF. The CDR3 region has the DNA TGTGCCAGCAGCCAAGATCAAGAGACCCAGTACTTC.

This clone has only one observation. CDR3: CASSPWVAGQETQYF. CDR3 nucleotide sequence: TGTGCCAGCTCTCCCTGGGTAGCGGGCCAAGAGACCCAGTACTTC. The V and J genes are TRBV18 and TRBJ2-5; 7 nucleotides match TRBD2. With 6 bases clipped from V and 1 base from J, the junction kept 8 bases outside the gene matches. Per the germline V gene, CDR1 is KGHSH and CDR2 is LQKENI. There are 15 residues in the CDR3.

The gene calls are TRBV5-1 and TRBJ1-5; no clear D. Trimming shortened V by 4 bases and J by 7 bases, and 24 bases separated the two germline ends. Germline V CDR1 and CDR2: SGHRS, YFSETQ. This CDR3 is 17 amino acids long. CDR3 in DNA: TGCGCCAGCAGCGCACCAAACGGGATCCCCAAAGTACAGCCCCAGCATTTT. It specifies CASSAPNGIPKVQPQHF.

CDR3 DNA: TGTGCCAGCAGCTTGGTGGGAAACACCGGGGAGCTGTTTTTT. Its protein is CASSLVGNTGELFF. This rearrangement joins TRBV5-5 to TRBJ2-2, with unresolved D. The CDR3 runs 14 residues. Germline-derived CDR1 and CDR2 are SGHKS and YYEKEE (reference sequence). The V and J ends lost 0 bases and 2 bases respectively, with 5 bases between them.

The rearrangement uses TRBV20-1 and TRBJ1-1; no firm D call. CDR1 is DFQATT and CDR2 is SNEGSKA in the germline V gene (reference sequence). The CDR3 has 10 amino acids. The germline V and J ends were trimmed by 8 bases and 7 bases, with 11 bases remaining between them. As DNA, the CDR3 is TGCAGTTGGAGGTTGGGTGAAGCTTTCTTT. It is translated as CSWRLGEAFF.

This chain links TRBV7-2 with TRBJ1-6; 7 bases line up with TRBD1. Germline V gene lookup returns CDR1 SGHTA and CDR2 FQGNSA. The CDR3 length is 18 residues. J was trimmed by 10 bases and V by 2 bases; bases with no gene match: 17. In DNA, the CDR3 is TGTGCCAGCAGCTTAACGGCCCAGGGGGGTTCCACTAGCTCACCCCTCCACTTT. Translation: CASSLTAQGGSTSSPLHF. Together with reference TRBV7-2 and TRBJ1-6, the CDR3 gives the full variable domain: GAGVSQSPSNKVTEKGKDVELRCDPISGHTALYWYRQSLGQGLEFLIYFQGNSAPDKSGLPSDRFSAERTGGSVSTLTIQRTQQEDSAVYLCASSLTAQGGSTSSPLHFGNGTRLTVT.

The V and J genes are TRBV6-4 and TRBJ1-2; D call uncertain. This CDR3 has 13 amino acids. The ends were cut back, 6 bases at V and 8 bases at J, with 16 bases in the middle. The germline CDR1 and CDR2 sequences are MRHNA and SNTAGT. In DNA, the CDR3 is TGTGCCAGCAGCAACGGGCCGGGAGGAGGCTACACCTTC. Protein sequence: CASSNGPGGGYTF.

This rearrangement joins TRBV3-1 (or the pseudogene TRBV3-2) to TRBJ1-2, with 8 positions matching TRBD1. Unmatched junction bases numbered 7, after V lost 4 bases and J lost 3 bases. The CDR3 has 15 residues. Germline CDR1 LGHDT, CDR2 YNNKEL (reference sequence). CDR3 protein: CASSPTGQGDYGYTF. CDR3 bases: TGTGCCAGCAGCCCCACCGGACAGGGCGACTATGGCTACACCTTC.

The V call is TRBV10-3, the J call TRBJ2-2; 8 nucleotides line up with TRBD1. In germline, CDR1 is ENHRY, CDR2 SYGVKD. After removal of 10 bases from V and 4 bases from J, the junction contained 8 bases not matched to a gene. This CDR3 is built from 14 residues. CDR3 sequence reads: CATNQGAGTGELFF. In DNA, the CDR3 is TGTGCCACAAATCAGGGGGCAGGCACCGGGGAGCTGTTTTTT.

The V and J genes are TRBV5-1 and TRBJ2-6; D is perhaps TRBD1 (6 bases). This CDR3 has 15 amino acids. Looked up from germline, CDR1 is SGHRS and CDR2 is YFSETQ. Deletions cut 4 bases from V and 3 bases from J, with 11 bases between. CDR3 DNA sequence: TGCGCCAGCAGCCAAGGGGGTGGTGGGGCCAACGTCCTGACTTTC. This codes for CASSQGGGGANVLTF.

DNA of the CDR3: TGTGCCAGCAGTTTAAACAGGGGGTATTCACCCCTCCACTTT. It specifies CASSLNRGYSPLHF. This chain joins TRBV27 and TRBJ1-6, with 8 bases lining up with TRBD1. The CDR3 runs to 14 residues. The V gene's germline CDR1 is MNHEY and CDR2 SMNVEV (reference sequence). V shed 2 bases and J 8 bases; nucleotides not matched to a gene: 2.

This clone was seen a single time. The V call is TRBV6-1, the J call TRBJ2-1; maybe TRBD2 (6 bases). CDR3 length: 16 amino acids. Germline V gives CDR1 MNHNS, CDR2 SASEGT. The V end lost 2 bases, the J end lost 5 bases, and 16 bases lay between the germline ends. The CDR3 nucleotides read TGTGCCAGCAGTGAAAACACCCACCGGACTAACAATGAGCAGTTCTTC. This translates into CASSENTHRTNNEQFF.

The rearrangement joins TRBV19 to TRBJ2-4; TRBD2 might be the D (5 bases). Between the trimmed V and J ends, which lost 5 bases and 0 bases, there was a span of 11 bases. CDR1 is LNHDA, CDR2 SQIVND, per germline (reference sequence). The CDR3 contains 15 residues. The DNA for the CDR3 is TGTGCCAGTAGTCGCCCCGGGGTAGCCAAAAACATTCAGTACTTC. It encodes CASSRPGVAKNIQYF.

This clone has just a few counts. This chain connects TRBV5-7 to TRBJ2-2; no clear D. TRBV5-7 is an ORF, with its function uncertain. This CDR3 spans 12 amino acids. V dropped 0 bases and J dropped 6 bases, with 3 bases sitting between them. CDR3 amino acids: CASSLVPGELFF. DNA for the CDR3: TGTGCCAGCAGCTTGGTTCCCGGGGAGCTGTTTTTT.

J is TRBJ1-2 and V is TRBV7-2; 11 bases match TRBD1. The CDR3 spans 17 residues. CDR1 is SGHTA, CDR2 FQGNSA, per germline. V gave up 6 bases and J gave up 1 base; unmatched junction bases: 10. For the CDR3, the DNA is TGTGCCAGCAGGGCACCGGGACAGGGGGGAGGTAACTATGGCTACACCTTC. Encoded protein: CASRAPGQGGGNYGYTF.

V usage is TRBV3-1 (or the pseudogene TRBV3-2) and J usage is TRBJ1-3, with a weak D call TRBD1 (5 bases). There are 13 residues in the CDR3. Trimming removed 0 bases at V and 8 bases at J, with 8 bases between. From germline, CDR1 is LGHDT and CDR2 YNNKEL (reference sequence). Written as DNA, the CDR3 is TGTGCCAGCAGCCAAGAGGGGGTATACACCATATATTTT. Translation gives CASSQEGVYTIYF.

The V and J genes are TRBV4-3 and TRBJ2-1; 10 positions match TRBD1. In germline, CDR1 is LGHNA, CDR2 YSLEER. The length of the CDR3 is 13 residues. J lost 15 bases, V lost 1 base, and 6 bases had no gene match. The CDR3 DNA reads as TGCGCCAGCAGCCAAGGACAGGGGGCGCCGCCGTTCTTC. This translates into CASSQGQGAPPFF.